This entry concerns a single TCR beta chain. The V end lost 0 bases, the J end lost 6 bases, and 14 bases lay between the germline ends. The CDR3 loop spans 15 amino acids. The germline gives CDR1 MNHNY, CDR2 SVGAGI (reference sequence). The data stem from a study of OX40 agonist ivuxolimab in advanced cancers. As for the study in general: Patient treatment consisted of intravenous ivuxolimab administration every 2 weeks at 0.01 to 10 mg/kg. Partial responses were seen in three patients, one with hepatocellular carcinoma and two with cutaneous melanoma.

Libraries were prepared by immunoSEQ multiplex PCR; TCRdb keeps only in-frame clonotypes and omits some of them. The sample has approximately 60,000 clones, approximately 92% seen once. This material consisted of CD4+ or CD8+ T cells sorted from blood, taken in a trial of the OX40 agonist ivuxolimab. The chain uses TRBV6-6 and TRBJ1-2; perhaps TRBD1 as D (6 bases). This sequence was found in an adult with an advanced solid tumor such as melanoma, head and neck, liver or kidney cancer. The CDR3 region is CASSYSTGANNGYTF. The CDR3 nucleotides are TGTGCCAGCAGTTACTCTACGGGGGCGAACAATGGCTACACCTTC.